This T cell receptor (beta chain) appears in the sequencing data of a study of vaccination and CD4 T cells after COVID-19. As for the study in general: A vaccine, either BNT162b2 or mRNA-1273, was given to participants in two doses.

CDR3 length: 14 amino acids. Trimming cost V 6 bases and J 2 bases, with 11 bases left between them. The study sequenced cultured CD4+ T cell DNA using the Oncomine TCR Beta short-read assay. TCRdb used MiXCR to reprocess the PCR reads, holding one entry per CDR3 protein. This repertoire shows about 21,000 distinct CDR3 sequences, roughly 60% found once; its top ten account for around 23%. This clonotype was picked up a small number of times. What it binds is not known. As for treatment: approximately nine-day PBMC culture with coronavirus spike peptide pools or control peptides (ViraFEST assay). Sequenced material: CD4+ T cells from blood, cultured in vitro, taken before SARS-CoV-2 vaccination. The V call is TRBV12-3 or TRBV12-4, the J call TRBJ1-5; D call uncertain. This TCR was recovered from a human donor who received a COVID-19 vaccine. CDR3 sequence: CASRGPAGNQPQHF. Written as DNA, the CDR3 is TGTGCCAGCAGGGGCCCAGCGGGCAATCAGCCCCAGCATTTT.